A selection of T cell receptor beta chains follows, all from one sample in a study of control samples from healthy donors and cancer patients. Some clones are missing from TCRdb's copy, which holds only in-frame ones; the method was immunoSEQ multiplex PCR. The sample contains 100,000 to 150,000 clones, approximately 92% of which appear only once. Sequences were obtained from PBMCs. These receptors originate from a man aged 80 or over with head and neck cancer. CDR3s include the opening cysteine and the closing phenylalanine or tryptophan. The D gene is left open where the match is weak. Part of the rows lack a size; the others show once, few, many or a class for expanded clones.

>NA|NA|TRBJ1-2|TRBV5-8
TGTGCCAGCAGCTTGGTTGATAGCAGGGTTGGTGGCTACACCTTC
CASSLVDSRVGGYTF
>NA|NA|TRBJ2-1|TRBV15
TGTGCCACCAGCAGTTTGACTAGTACCGCCAATGAGCAGTTCTTC
CATSSLTSTANEQFF
>NA|NA|TRBJ1-2|TRBV5-4
TGTGCCAGCAGCGAAAGGGGGGTTTCTGGCTACACCTTC
CASSERGVSGYTF
>NA|NA|TRBJ2-7|TRBV19
TGTGCCAGTAGGGTGGACGCAGGGGACGAGCAGTACTTC
CASRVDAGDEQYF
>TRBD2|NA|TRBJ2-7|TRBV7-9
TGTGCCAGCAGCTTATTAGAGGGACTAGCGGTTTCGTCCTCCTACGAGCAGTACTTC
CASSLLEGLAVSSSYEQYF
>NA|NA|TRBJ2-1|TRBV5-5
TGTGCCAGCAGCCCCCTGAAGGAAGCGTTTTACAATGAGCAGTTCTTC
CASSPLKEAFYNEQFF
>NA|NA|TRBJ2-3|TRBV3-1/TRBV3-2
TGTGCCAGCAGCCATCTTACCACGGGAGATACGCAGTATTTT
CASSHLTTGDTQYF
>NA|few|TRBJ2-1|TRBV7-6
TGTGCCAGCAGCTTAGCTATAGCCCATGAGCAGTTCTTC
CASSLAIAHEQFF
>TRBD2|NA|TRBJ2-7|TRBV5-1
TGCGCCAGCAGCCCCCCGTTATCGGCTAGCGGGAGGGCCTGGATCTCCTACGAGCAGTACTTC
CASSPPLSASGRAWISYEQYF
>NA|NA|TRBJ2-7|TRBV9
TGTGCCAGCACTTACCTGGGGCAGGGCGGCGAGCAGTACTTC
CASTYLGQGGEQYF
>NA|once|TRBJ1-4|TRBV7-9
TGTGCCAGCACCCTCGGGAATGAAAAACTGTTTTTT
CASTLGNEKLFF
>NA|NA|TRBJ2-7|TRBV20-1
TGCAGTGCTAGGGGAGGCTACGAGCAGTACTTC
CSARGGYEQYF
>NA|NA|TRBJ2-1|TRBV2
TGTGCCAGCAGTGAAGATAGGGCGGAGCAGTTCTTC
CASSEDRAEQFF
>TRBD2|few|TRBJ2-1|TRBV7-2
TGTGCCAGCAGCCGGAGCGGGAGGGCCTTCTACAATGAGCAGTTCTTC
CASSRSGRAFYNEQFF
>TRBD1|NA|TRBJ2-7|TRBV6-5
TGTGCCAGCAGTTACAACCGGGACAGGGTCTACGAGCAGTACTTC
CASSYNRDRVYEQYF
>TRBD1|NA|TRBJ2-1|TRBV29-1
TGCAGCGTCAACAGGGGGATATCCTACAATGAGCAGTTCTTC
CSVNRGISYNEQFF
>NA|NA|TRBJ1-6|TRBV5-6
TGTGCCAGCAGTCTCAAAACTGGACAGCTACTGTTTTCACCCCTCCACTTT
CASSLKTGQLLFSPLHF